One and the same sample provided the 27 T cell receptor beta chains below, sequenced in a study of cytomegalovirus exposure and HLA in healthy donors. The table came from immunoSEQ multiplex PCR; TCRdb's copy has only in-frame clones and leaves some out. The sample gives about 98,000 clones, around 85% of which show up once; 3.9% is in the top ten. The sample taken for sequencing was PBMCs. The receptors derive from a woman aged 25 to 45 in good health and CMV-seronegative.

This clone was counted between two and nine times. The CDR3 is CASSQWTGGGSYEQYF. The CDR3 DNA reads as TGCGCCAGCAGCCAATGGACAGGGGGCGGCTCCTACGAGCAGTACTTC. This chain links TRBV4-1 with TRBJ2-7; 11 bases fit TRBD1. The CDR3 has 16 amino acids. Germline CDR1 and CDR2: MGHRA and YSYEKL. Trimming cost V 2 bases and J 0 bases; bases outside gene matches: 3.

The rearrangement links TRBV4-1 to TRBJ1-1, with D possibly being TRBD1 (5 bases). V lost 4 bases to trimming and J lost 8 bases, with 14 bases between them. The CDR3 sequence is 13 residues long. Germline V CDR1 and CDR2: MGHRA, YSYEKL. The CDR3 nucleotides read TGCGCCAGCAGCCTCGCGGGGGGGATCGAAGCTTTCTTT. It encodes CASSLAGGIEAFF.

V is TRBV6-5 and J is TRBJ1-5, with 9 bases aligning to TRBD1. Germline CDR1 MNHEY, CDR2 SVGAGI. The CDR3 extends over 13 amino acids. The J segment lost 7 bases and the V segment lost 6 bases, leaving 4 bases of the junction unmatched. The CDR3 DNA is TGTGCCAGCAGGGGACAGGGAAGCCAGCCCCAGCATTTT. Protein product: CASRGQGSQPQHF.

CDR3 region: CASSQTGKPYEQYF. The CDR3 DNA sequence: TGCGCCAGCAGCCAGACAGGGAAACCCTACGAGCAGTACTTC. The chain recombines TRBV4-1 with TRBJ2-7, with TRBD1 identical over 7 bases. V trimming: 3 bases; J trimming: 2 bases; junction bases outside the gene matches: 4. The CDR3 length is 14 residues. Germline V gene data show CDR1 as MGHRA and CDR2 as YSYEKL.

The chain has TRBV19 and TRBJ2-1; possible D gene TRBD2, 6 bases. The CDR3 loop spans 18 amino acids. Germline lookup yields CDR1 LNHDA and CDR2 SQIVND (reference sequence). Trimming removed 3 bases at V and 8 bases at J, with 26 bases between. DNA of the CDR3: TGTGCCAGTAGTATTCGGTTGGTGGGGGGTACCCTTATCGATGAGCAGTTCTTC. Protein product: CASSIRLVGGTLIDEQFF.

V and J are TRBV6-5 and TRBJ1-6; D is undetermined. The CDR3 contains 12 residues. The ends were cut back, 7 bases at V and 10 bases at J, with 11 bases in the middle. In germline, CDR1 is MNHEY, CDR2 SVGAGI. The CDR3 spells CASKAGRSPLHF. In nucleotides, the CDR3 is TGTGCCAGCAAGGCAGGTCGGTCACCCCTCCACTTT.

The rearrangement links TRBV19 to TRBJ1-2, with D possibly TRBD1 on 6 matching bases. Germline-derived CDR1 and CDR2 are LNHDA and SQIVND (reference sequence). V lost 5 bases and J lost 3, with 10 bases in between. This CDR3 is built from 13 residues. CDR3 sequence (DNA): TGTGCCAGTAGTCCACAGGGTGACTATGGCTACACCTTC. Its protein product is CASSPQGDYGYTF.

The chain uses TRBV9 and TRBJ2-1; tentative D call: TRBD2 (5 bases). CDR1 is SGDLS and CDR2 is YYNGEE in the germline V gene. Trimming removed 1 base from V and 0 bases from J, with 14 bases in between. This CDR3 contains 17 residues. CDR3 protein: CASSVSGGHSSYNEQFF. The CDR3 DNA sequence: TGTGCCAGCAGCGTAAGCGGCGGCCATAGCTCCTACAATGAGCAGTTCTTC.

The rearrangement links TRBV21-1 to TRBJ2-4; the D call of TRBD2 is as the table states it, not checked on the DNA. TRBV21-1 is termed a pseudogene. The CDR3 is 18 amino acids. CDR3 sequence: CARLAGASGSQAKNIQYF. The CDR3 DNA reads TGTGCCCGCTTGGCGGGGGCTAGCGGGTCCCAAGCCAAAAACATTCAGTACTTC.

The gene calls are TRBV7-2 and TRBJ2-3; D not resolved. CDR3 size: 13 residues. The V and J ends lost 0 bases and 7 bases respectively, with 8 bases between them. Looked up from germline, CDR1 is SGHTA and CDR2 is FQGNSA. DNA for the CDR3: TGTGCCAGCAGCTTAGCGGAGTTGAATACGCAGTATTTT. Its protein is CASSLAELNTQYF.

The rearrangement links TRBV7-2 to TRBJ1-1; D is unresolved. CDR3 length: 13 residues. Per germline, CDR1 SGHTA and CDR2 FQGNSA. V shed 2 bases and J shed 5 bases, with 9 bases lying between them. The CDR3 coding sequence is TGTGCCAGCAGCTTACCCGGAGGGACTGAAGCTTTCTTT. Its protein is CASSLPGGTEAFF.

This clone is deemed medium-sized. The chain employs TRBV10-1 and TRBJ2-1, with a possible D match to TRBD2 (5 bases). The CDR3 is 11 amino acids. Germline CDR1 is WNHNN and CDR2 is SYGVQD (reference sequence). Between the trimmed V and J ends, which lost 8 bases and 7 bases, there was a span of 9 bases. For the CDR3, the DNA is TGCGCCAGCGAAACTAGGAATGAGCAGTTCTTC. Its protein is CASETRNEQFF.

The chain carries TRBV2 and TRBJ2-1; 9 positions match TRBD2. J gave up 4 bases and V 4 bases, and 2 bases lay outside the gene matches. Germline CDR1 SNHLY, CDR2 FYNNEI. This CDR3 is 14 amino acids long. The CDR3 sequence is CASSVTSGYNEQFF. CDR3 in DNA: TGTGCCAGCAGTGTGACTAGCGGTTACAATGAGCAGTTCTTC.

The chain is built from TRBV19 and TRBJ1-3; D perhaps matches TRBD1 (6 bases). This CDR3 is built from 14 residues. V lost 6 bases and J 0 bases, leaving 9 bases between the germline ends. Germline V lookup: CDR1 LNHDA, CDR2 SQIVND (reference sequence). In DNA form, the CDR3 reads TGTGCCAGTAGCGACAGGATCTCTGGAAACACCATATATTTT. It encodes CASSDRISGNTIYF.

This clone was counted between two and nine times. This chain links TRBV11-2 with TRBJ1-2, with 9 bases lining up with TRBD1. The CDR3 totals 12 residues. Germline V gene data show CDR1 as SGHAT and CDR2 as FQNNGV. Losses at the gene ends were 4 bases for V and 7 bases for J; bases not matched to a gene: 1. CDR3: CASSSQGAGYTF. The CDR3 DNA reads TGTGCCAGCAGCTCACAGGGGGCTGGCTACACCTTC.

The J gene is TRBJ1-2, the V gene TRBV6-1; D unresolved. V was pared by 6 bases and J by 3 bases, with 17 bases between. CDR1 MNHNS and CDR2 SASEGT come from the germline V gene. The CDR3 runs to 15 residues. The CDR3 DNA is TGTGCCAGCAGCCCCACCTCTCCGAGGGACTATGGCTACACCTTC. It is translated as CASSPTSPRDYGYTF.

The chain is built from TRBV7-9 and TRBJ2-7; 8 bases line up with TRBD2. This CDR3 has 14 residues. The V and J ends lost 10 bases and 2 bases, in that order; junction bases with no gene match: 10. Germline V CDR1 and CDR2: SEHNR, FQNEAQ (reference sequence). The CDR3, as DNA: TGTGCCACCACCCCCGCGGGAGGACCCTACGAGCAGTACTTC. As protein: CATTPAGGPYEQYF. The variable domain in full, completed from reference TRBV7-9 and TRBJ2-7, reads DTGVSQNPRHKITKRGQNVTFRCDPISEHNRLYWYRQTLGQGPEFLTYFQNEAQLEKSRLLSDRFSAERPKGSFSTLEIQRTEQGDSAMYLCATTPAGGPYEQYFGPGTRLTVT.

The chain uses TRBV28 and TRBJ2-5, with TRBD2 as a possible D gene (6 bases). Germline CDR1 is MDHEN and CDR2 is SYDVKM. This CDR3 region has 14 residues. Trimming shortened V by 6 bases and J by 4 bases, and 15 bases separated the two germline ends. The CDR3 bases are TGTGCCAGCAGCACTCGTGGAGGGTCAGAGACCCAGTACTTC. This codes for CASSTRGGSETQYF.

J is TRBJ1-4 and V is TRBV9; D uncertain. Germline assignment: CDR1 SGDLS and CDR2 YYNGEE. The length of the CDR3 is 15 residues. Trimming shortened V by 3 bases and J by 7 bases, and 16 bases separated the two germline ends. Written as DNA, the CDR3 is TGTGCCAGCAGCGCCCGGGCTCCGGCGGGTGAAAAACTGTTTTTT. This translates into CASSARAPAGEKLFF.

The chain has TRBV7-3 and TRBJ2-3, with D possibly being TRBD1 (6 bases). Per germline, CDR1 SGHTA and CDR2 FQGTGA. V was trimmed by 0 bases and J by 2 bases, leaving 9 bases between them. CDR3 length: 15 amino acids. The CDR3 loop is CASSLTDSYTDTQYF. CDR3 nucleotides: TGTGCCAGCAGCTTAACGGACAGCTACACAGATACGCAGTATTTT. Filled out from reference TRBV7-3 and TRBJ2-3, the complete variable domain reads GAGVSQTPSNKVTEKGKYVELRCDPISGHTALYWYRQSLGQGPEFLIYFQGTGAADDSGLPNDRFFAVRPEGSVSTLKIQRTERGDSAVYLCASSLTDSYTDTQYFGPGTRLTVL.

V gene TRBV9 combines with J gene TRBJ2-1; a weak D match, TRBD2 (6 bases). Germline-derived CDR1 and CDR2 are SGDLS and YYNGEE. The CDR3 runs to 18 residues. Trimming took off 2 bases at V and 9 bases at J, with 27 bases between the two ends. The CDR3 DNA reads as TGTGCCAGCAGCGTCATGGTGGTCGGAACCCTCGGGAGTCGTGAGCAGTTCTTC. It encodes CASSVMVVGTLGSREQFF.

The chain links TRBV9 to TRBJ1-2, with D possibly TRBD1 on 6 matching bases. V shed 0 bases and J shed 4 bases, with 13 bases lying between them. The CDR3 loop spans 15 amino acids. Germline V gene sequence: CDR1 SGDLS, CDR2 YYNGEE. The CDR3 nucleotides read TGTGCCAGCAGCGTAGATGGCAGGGGTGTCTATGGCTACACCTTC. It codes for CASSVDGRGVYGYTF.

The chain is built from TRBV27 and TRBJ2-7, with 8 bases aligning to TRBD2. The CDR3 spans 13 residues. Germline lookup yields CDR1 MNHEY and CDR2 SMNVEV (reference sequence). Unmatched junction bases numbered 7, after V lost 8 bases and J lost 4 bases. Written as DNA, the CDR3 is TGTGCCAGCTCGGTAAGCGGGAGTTACGAGCAGTACTTC. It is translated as CASSVSGSYEQYF.

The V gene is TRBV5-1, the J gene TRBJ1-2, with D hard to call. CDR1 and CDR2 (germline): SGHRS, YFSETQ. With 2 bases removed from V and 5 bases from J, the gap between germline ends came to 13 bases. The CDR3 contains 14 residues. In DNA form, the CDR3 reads TGCGCCAGCAGCTTTGAGGGAACGGGGTATGGCTACACCTTC. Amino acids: CASSFEGTGYGYTF.

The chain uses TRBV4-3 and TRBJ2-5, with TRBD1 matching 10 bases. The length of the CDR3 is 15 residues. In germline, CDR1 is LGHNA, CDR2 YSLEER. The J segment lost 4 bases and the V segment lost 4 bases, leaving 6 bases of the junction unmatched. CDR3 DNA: TGCGCCAGCAGCCCCGGGACAGGGGTTGGAGAGACCCAGTACTTC. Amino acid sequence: CASSPGTGVGETQYF.

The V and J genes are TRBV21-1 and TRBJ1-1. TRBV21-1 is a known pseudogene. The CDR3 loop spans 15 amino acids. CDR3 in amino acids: CASSKALPTGTEAFF. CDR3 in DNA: TGTGCCAGCAGCAAAGCTCTGCCGACGGGGACTGAAGCTTTCTTT.

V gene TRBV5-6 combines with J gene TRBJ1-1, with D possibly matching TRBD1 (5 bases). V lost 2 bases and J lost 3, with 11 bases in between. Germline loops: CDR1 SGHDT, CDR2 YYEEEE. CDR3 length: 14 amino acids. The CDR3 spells CASSFTARDTEAFF. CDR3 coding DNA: TGTGCCAGCAGCTTCACGGCCAGGGACACTGAAGCTTTCTTT.